These T cell receptor beta chains were read from a single sample in a study of response to subunit inactivated influenza vaccine. TCRdb analysed the RT-PCR reads with MiXCR anew, one entry per CDR3 protein. The table records 450,000 to 700,000 distinct CDR3 sequences, less than 15% of them present only once. The starting material was PBMCs from blood, obtained about 11 days after vaccination. The receptors derive from a man in his forties or fifties who received an inactivated influenza vaccine. Both conserved end residues are part of each CDR3. A D gene is named only where the DNA matches it firmly. The size field is filled for only some rows; it gives once, few, many or a size class.

length	D	size	V	J	CDR3	DNA
13	.	.	TRBV20-1	TRBJ1-2	CSRPTRGAYGYTF	TGCTCAAGGCCCACACGAGGGGCCTATGGCTACACCTTC
14	.	.	TRBV5-1	TRBJ2-3	CASSLAANTDTQYF	TGCGCCAGCAGCTTGGCCGCCAACACAGATACGCAGTATTTT
13	.	few	TRBV7-8	TRBJ1-1	CASSLAFVTEAFF	TGTGCCAGCAGCTTAGCGTTCGTCACTGAAGCTTTCTTT
13	.	.	TRBV2	TRBJ2-7	CASTGVGGYEQYF	TGTGCCAGCACCGGTGTAGGGGGATACGAGCAGTACTTC
14	.	many	TRBV18	TRBJ2-7	CATARQAISYEQYF	TGTGCCACCGCCCGTCAGGCCATCTCCTACGAGCAGTACTTC
15	TRBD1	.	TRBV4-1	TRBJ2-5	CASGQPGTGVETQYF	TGCGCCAGCGGCCAACCCGGGACAGGGGTCGAGACCCAGTACTTC
15	.	few	TRBV7-2	TRBJ2-7	CASSWGGARTYEQYF	TGTGCCAGCAGCTGGGGCGGGGCAAGGACCTACGAGCAGTACTTC
13	.	few	TRBV7-7	TRBJ1-4	CASSLYVNEKLFF	TGTGCTAGCAGCCTATATGTAAATGAAAAACTGTTTTTT
14	.	few	TRBV5-1	TRBJ2-2	CASSLYGNSGELFF	TGCGCCAGCAGCTTGTATGGGAACTCCGGGGAGCTGTTTTTT
15	.	.	TRBV9	TRBJ2-5	CASSATDGLWETQYF	TGTGCCAGCAGCGCTACCGACGGACTGTGGGAGACCCAGTACTTC
13	.	many	TRBV5-1	TRBJ1-1	CASSFRGQGHAFF	TGCGCCAGCAGCTTCCGGGGGCAAGGGCATGCTTTCTTT
13	.	few	TRBV18	TRBJ1-4	CASSPGRDEKLFF	TGTGCCAGCTCACCAGGGAGAGATGAAAAACTGTTTTTT
19	TRBD2	.	TRBV15	TRBJ2-1	CATSRGGTSGSRGDNEQFF	TGTGCCACCAGCAGAGGGGGGACTAGCGGGAGTCGGGGTGACAATGAGCAGTTCTTC
11	.	many	TRBV24-1	TRBJ2-4	CANSLYNIQYF	TGTGCCAACTCCCTCTATAACATTCAGTACTTC
14	.	many	TRBV5-1	TRBJ2-5	CASSPGREQETQYF	TGCGCCAGCAGCCCCGGACGGGAGCAAGAGACCCAGTACTTC
15	.	.	TRBV4-2	TRBJ2-7	CASSQDSLVLGTEYF	TGTGCCAGCAGCCAAGATTCGTTAGTTCTCGGGACGGAGTACTTC
17	.	.	TRBV7-9	TRBJ2-4	CASSLAPGVGAKNIQYF	TGTGCCAGCAGCTTAGCGCCGGGGGTAGGAGCCAAAAACATTCAGTACTTC
13	.	many	TRBV12-3/TRBV12-4	TRBJ1-1	CASSSRGLAEAFF	TGTGCCAGCAGTAGCAGGGGATTAGCTGAAGCTTTCTTT
17	.	few	TRBV20-1	TRBJ1-1	CSARAIGGASVNTEAFF	TGCAGTGCTAGGGCCATTGGGGGGGCGAGTGTGAACACTGAAGCTTTCTTT
14	.	.	TRBV10-3	TRBJ1-6	CAISETGRNSPLHF	TGTGCCATCAGTGAAACAGGGCGGAATTCACCCCTCCACTTT
15	.	.	TRBV5-1	TRBJ2-3	CASSLSGDSTDTQYF	TGCGCCAGCAGCTTGTCGGGGGACAGCACAGATACGCAGTATTTT
13	.	.	TRBV15	TRBJ2-5	CATSTDYQETQYF	TGTGCCACCAGCACGGACTACCAAGAGACCCAGTACTTC
15	.	few	TRBV25-1	TRBJ2-7	CASSGTGSRSYEQYF	TGTGCCAGCAGTGGAACAGGGAGCCGATCCTACGAGCAGTACTTC
15	TRBD1	few	TRBV7-2	TRBJ1-3	CASSLVGQVGNTIYF	TGTGCCAGCAGCTTAGTGGGACAGGTTGGAAACACCATATATTTT
16	TRBD2	few	TRBV7-2	TRBJ2-1	CASSLVGTSAYNEQFF	TGTGCCAGCAGCTTAGTTGGGACTAGCGCCTACAATGAGCAGTTCTTC
13	.	.	TRBV12-3/TRBV12-4	TRBJ2-7	CASSTLGAYEQYF	TGTGCCAGCAGTACTTTGGGGGCCTACGAGCAGTACTTC
15	.	few	TRBV2	TRBJ2-2	CASSLTQLNTGELFF	TGTGCCAGCAGCCTGACCCAACTTAACACCGGGGAGCTGTTTTTT
16	TRBD2	many	TRBV4-3	TRBJ2-2	CASSQTLAENTGELFF	TGCGCCAGCAGCCAAACCCTAGCGGAGAACACCGGGGAGCTGTTTTTT
14	TRBD1	few	TRBV20-1	TRBJ2-7	CSARGDRGSYEQYF	TGCAGTGCTAGAGGGGACAGGGGGTCCTACGAGCAGTACTTC
14	TRBD1	.	TRBV28	TRBJ1-5	CASTMDRVGQPQHF	TGTGCCAGCACGATGGACAGGGTTGGACAGCCCCAGCATTTT
14	.	few	TRBV29-1	TRBJ2-2	CSVAIGQNTGELFF	TGCAGCGTAGCCATAGGGCAGAACACCGGGGAGCTGTTTTTT
16	TRBD2	.	TRBV12-3/TRBV12-4	TRBJ2-2	CASSYPSGIDTGELFF	TGTGCCAGCAGTTATCCTAGCGGGATTGACACCGGGGAGCTGTTTTTT
19	TRBD1	few	TRBV4-1	TRBJ1-4	CASSQEGFRGQGWDEKLFF	TGCGCCAGCAGCCAAGAAGGTTTCAGGGGGCAAGGTTGGGATGAAAAACTGTTTTTT
14	.	.	TRBV28	TRBJ1-5	CASSTLDRNQPQHF	TGTGCCAGCAGTACCCTCGACAGGAATCAGCCCCAGCATTTT
17	.	.	TRBV7-2	TRBJ2-3	CASSLRFKPEGTDTQYF	TGTGCCAGCAGTTTGCGGTTTAAACCTGAGGGCACAGATACGCAGTATTTT
22	TRBD2	few	TRBV10-3	TRBJ2-1	CAISDSGTSGRWGLSSYNEQFF	TGTGCCATCAGTGACTCCGGGACTAGCGGGAGATGGGGCCTAAGTTCCTACAATGAGCAGTTCTTC
15	TRBD1	once	TRBV5-1	TRBJ2-3	CASSLEGTGGDTQYF	TGCGCCAGCAGCTTGGAAGGGACAGGGGGAGATACGCAGTATTTT
15	.	.	TRBV30	TRBJ2-2	CAWTDKYRNTGELFF	TGTGCCTGGACTGACAAGTACAGGAACACCGGGGAGCTGTTTTTT
13	.	few	TRBV28	TRBJ1-5	CATTADGNQPQHF	TGTGCCACCACGGCGGATGGCAATCAGCCCCAGCATTTT
13	.	few	TRBV20-1	TRBJ2-7	CSAKTYGLYEQYF	TGCAGTGCTAAGACATATGGGCTTTACGAGCAGTACTTC
15	.	.	TRBV7-9	TRBJ2-7	CASSSSGTRLYEQYF	TGTGCCAGCAGCTCTTCAGGGACCCGGCTATACGAGCAGTACTTC
13	TRBD1	.	TRBV30	TRBJ1-1	CAWSQTGGTEAFF	TGTGCCTGGAGCCAAACAGGGGGCACTGAAGCTTTCTTT
14	.	.	TRBV5-5	TRBJ1-2	CASSLVSANYGYTF	TGTGCCAGCAGCTTGGTTTCCGCTAACTATGGCTACACCTTC
14	.	many	TRBV5-1	TRBJ1-2	CASSEEGAGYGYTF	TGCGCCAGCAGCGAAGAAGGGGCTGGCTATGGCTACACCTTC
16	TRBD1	few	TRBV6-1	TRBJ2-2	CASSQGTALNTGELFF	TGTGCCAGCAGTCAGGGGACAGCGTTGAACACCGGGGAGCTGTTTTTT
14	TRBD1	.	TRBV20-1	TRBJ1-2	CSAGVRDSLGGYTF	TGCAGTGCTGGAGTACGGGACAGTTTGGGCGGCTACACCTTC
14	.	.	TRBV6-5	TRBJ1-2	CASSDSGARYGYTF	TGTGCCAGCAGTGACTCCGGGGCGAGATATGGCTACACCTTC
18	.	.	TRBV7-2	TRBJ1-4	CASSLGAGGRPAGEKLFF	TGTGCCAGCAGCTTAGGCGCCGGGGGACGCCCGGCGGGTGAAAAACTGTTTTTT
14	TRBD1	few	TRBV15	TRBJ1-4	CATSLDRGGEKLFF	TGTGCCACCAGCTTGGACAGGGGAGGTGAAAAACTGTTTTTT
15	TRBD1	.	TRBV7-8	TRBJ2-7	CASSIRTGGPYEQYF	TGTGCCAGCAGCATTCGGACAGGGGGTCCCTACGAGCAGTACTTC